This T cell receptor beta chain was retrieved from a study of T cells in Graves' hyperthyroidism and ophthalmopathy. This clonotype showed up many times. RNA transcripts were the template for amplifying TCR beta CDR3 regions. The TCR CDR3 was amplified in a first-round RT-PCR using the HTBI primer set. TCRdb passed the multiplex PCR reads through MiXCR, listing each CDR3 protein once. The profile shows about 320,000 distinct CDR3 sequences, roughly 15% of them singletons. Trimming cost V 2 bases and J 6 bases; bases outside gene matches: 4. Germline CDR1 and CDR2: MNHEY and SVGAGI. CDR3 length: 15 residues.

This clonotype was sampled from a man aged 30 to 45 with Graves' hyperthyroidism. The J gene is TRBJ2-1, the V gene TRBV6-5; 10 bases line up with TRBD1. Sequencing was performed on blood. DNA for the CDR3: TGTGCCAGCAGTTACCCCGGGACAGGGGTCAATGAGCAGTTCTTC. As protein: CASSYPGTGVNEQFF.